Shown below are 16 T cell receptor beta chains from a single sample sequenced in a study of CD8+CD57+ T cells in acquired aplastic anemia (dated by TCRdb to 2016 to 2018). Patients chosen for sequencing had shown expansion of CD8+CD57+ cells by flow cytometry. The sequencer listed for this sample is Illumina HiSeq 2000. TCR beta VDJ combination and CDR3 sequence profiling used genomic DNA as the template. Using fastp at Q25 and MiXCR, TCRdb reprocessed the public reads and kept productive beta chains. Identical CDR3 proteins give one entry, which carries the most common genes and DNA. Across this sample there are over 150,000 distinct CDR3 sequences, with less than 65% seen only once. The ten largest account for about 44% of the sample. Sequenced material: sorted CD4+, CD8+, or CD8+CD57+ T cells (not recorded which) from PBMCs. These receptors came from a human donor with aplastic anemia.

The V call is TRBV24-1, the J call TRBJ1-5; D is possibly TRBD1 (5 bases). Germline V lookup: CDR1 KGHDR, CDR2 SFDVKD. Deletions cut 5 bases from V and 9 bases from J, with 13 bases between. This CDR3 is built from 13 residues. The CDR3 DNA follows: TGTGCCACCAGTGGGTCGGGGGATAGGCCCCAGCATTTT. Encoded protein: CATSGSGDRPQHF.

CDR3 DNA sequence: TGCAGTGCTAGGGCCGGGGCCGTTGGGGGAAAACTGTTTTTT. Amino acid sequence: CSARAGAVGGKLFF. The chain is built from TRBV20-1 and TRBJ1-4; possible D gene TRBD1, 5 bases. Germline values: CDR1 DFQATT, CDR2 SNEGSKA (reference sequence). Trimming shortened V by 3 bases and J by 10 bases, and 18 bases separated the two germline ends. CDR3 length: 14 residues.

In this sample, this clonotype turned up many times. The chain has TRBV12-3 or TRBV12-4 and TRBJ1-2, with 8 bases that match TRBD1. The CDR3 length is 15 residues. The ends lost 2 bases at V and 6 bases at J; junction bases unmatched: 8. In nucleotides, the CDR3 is TGTGCCAGCAGTTTAACTTCGACAGGGGACCATGGCTACACCTTC. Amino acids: CASSLTSTGDHGYTF.

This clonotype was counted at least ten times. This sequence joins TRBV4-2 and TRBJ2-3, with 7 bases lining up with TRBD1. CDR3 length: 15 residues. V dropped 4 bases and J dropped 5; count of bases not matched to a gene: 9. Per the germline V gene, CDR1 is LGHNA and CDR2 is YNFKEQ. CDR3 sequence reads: CASSPPGQLQDTQYF. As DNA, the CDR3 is TGTGCCAGCAGCCCGCCGGGACAGCTTCAAGATACGCAGTATTTT.

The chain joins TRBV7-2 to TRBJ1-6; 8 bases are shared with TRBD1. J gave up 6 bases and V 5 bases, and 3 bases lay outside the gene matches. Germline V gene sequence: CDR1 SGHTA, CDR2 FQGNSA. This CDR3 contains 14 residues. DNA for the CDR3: TGTGCCAGCAGCCCGACAGGGGTTAATTCACCCCTCCACTTT. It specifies CASSPTGVNSPLHF.

As DNA, the CDR3 is TGTGCCAGCAGGGAGGGACAGGGAAAGACCTACGAGCAGTACTTC. Encoded protein: CASREGQGKTYEQYF. The V call is TRBV7-3, the J call TRBJ2-7, with 9 bases identical to TRBD1. Looked up from germline, CDR1 is SGHTA and CDR2 is FQGTGA. The V and J ends lost 6 bases and 2 bases, in that order; junction bases with no gene match: 8. This CDR3 has 15 amino acids.

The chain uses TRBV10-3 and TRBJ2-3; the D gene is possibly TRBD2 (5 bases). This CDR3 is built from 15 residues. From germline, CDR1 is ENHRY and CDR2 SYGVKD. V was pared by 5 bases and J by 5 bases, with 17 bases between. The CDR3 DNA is TGTGCCATCAGTCGAGAAGAGCGGATGGGAGATACGCAGTATTTT. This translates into CAISREERMGDTQYF.

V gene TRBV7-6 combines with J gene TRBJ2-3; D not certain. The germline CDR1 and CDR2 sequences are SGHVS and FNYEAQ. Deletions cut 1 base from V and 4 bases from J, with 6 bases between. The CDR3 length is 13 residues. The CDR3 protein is CASSLGAADTQYF. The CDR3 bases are TGTGCCAGCAGCTTAGGGGCGGCAGATACGCAGTATTTT.

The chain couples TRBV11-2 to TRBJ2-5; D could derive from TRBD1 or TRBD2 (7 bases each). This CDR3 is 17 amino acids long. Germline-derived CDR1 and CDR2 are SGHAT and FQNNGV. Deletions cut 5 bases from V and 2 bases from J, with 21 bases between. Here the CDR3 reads CASSIGSRGGWQETQYF. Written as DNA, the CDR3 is TGTGCCAGCAGCATAGGTTCCAGGGGGGGTTGGCAAGAGACCCAGTACTTC.

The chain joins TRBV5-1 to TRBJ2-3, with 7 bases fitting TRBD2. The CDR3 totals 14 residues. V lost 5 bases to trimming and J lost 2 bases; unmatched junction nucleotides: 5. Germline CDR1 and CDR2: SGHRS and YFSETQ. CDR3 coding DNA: TGCGCCAGCAGAAGCGGGGAGATCACAGATACGCAGTATTTT. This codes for CASRSGEITDTQYF.

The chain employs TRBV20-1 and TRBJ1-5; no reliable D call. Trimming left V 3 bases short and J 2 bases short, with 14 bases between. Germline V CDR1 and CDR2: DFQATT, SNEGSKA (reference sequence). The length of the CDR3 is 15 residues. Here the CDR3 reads CSARVTSGGNQPQHF. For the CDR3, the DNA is TGCAGTGCTAGGGTTACTTCGGGTGGCAATCAGCCCCAGCATTTT.

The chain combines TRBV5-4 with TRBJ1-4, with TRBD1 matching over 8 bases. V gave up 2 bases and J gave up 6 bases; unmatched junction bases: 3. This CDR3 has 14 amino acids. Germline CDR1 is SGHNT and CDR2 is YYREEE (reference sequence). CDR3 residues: CASSFGTGDEKLFF. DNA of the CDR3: TGTGCCAGCAGCTTCGGGACAGGTGATGAAAAACTGTTTTTT.

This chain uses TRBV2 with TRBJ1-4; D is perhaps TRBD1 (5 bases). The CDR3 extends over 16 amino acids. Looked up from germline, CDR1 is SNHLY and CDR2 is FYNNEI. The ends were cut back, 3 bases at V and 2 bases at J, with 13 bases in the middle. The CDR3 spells CASSEGGRGTNEKLFF. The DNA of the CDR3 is TGTGCCAGCAGTGAGGGGGGACGGGGGACTAATGAAAAACTGTTTTTT.

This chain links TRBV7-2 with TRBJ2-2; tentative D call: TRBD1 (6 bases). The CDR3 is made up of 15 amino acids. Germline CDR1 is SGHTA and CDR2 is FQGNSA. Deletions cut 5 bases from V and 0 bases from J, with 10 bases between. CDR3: CASSEGDTNTGELFF. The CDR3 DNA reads TGTGCCAGCAGCGAAGGGGACACGAACACCGGGGAGCTGTTTTTT.

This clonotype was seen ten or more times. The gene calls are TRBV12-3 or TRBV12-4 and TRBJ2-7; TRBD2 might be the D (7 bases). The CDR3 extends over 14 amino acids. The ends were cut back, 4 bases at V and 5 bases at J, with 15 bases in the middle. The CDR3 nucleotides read TGTGCCAGCAGTTCTGGGGGGGGCCAACACGAGCAGTACTTC. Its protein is CASSSGGGQHEQYF.

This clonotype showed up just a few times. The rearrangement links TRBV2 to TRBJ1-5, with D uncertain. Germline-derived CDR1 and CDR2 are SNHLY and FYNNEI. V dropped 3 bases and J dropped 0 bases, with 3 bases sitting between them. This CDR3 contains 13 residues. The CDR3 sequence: CASSEVSNQPQHF. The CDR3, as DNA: TGTGCCAGCAGTGAGGTTAGCAATCAGCCCCAGCATTTT.